This TCR beta chain was identified during a study of cytomegalovirus exposure and HLA in healthy donors. Across the study: Membership in the Caucasian-associated ancestry cluster was found for about 80% of around 380 genotyped donors.

The CDR3 is 15 residues long. After removal of 4 bases from V and 2 bases from J, the junction contained 6 bases not matched to a gene. Looked up from germline, CDR1 is SGHDT and CDR2 is YYEEEE. The PCR was carried out with 60 Vbeta primers and 13 Jbeta primers. Using immunoSEQ multiplex PCR, the repertoire was profiled, and TCRdb retains in-frame clones only, with some absent. Of hundreds of thousands of clones in the sample, more than 70% were seen once. The chain joins TRBV5-6 to TRBJ2-7, with 10 nucleotides matching TRBD1. Sequencing was performed on PBMCs. The source of this sequence is a boy aged 10-17 years in good health and CMV-seronegative. As DNA, the CDR3 is TGTGCCAGCAGCCCGACAGGGGGCTTAGCCTACGAGCAGTACTTC. It translates to CASSPTGGLAYEQYF.